Sequencing of this T cell receptor beta chain was carried out in a study of blood T cells in healthy people across ages. Study results and limitations: Diversity of TCR beta correlated strongly with naive T cell percentage. Older age went with lower TCR beta diversity per million T cells, in a roughly linear way.

Total RNA extraction produced at least 5.5 micrograms (per sample) for the study. For this clonotype: The antigen is not known.

Trimming took 1 base from V and 4 from J, leaving 18 bases between them. CDR1 and CDR2 from the germline V gene are SGHTA and FQGNSA. The CDR3 consists of 17 residues. A second PCR, run for roughly 7 to 11 cycles, used a sample-barcoded 5' primer plus a J-beta primer mix. Each sample yielded at least 3 million CDR3-containing paired-end reads. Via MiXCR, TCRdb re-called the 5' RACE reads, giving one row per CDR3 protein. The data hold roughly 1.5 million distinct CDR3 sequences, with around 40% observed a single time. The chain employs TRBV7-2 and TRBJ2-3; the D gene is possibly TRBD1 (5 bases). Sequenced input: blood. This clonotype was sampled from a woman aged 18-29 years in good health. CDR3 DNA: TGTGCCAGCAGCTTAGTTAGGGGCGGCAACACTGCAGATACGCAGTATTTT. Amino acid sequence: CASSLVRGGNTADTQYF.